This T cell receptor beta chain was profiled in a study of beta chain features in type 1 diabetes. Study-wide context: Across the samples, some 99 million sorted cells were examined in total.

V lost 5 bases and J lost 3, with 5 bases in between. The CDR3 spans 11 residues. Germline V lookup: CDR1 MDHEN, CDR2 SYDVKM. As to this clone: Its antigen is not known.

What was sequenced were expressed TCRB transcripts, since all of the isolated RNA had been reverse transcribed. The average output of naive, central memory and regulatory T cell samples was millions of reads. The method was immunoSEQ multiplex PCR; TCRdb's version includes in-frame clones alone and lacks a portion of them. Among roughly 280,000 clones, around 24% were seen once, and the ten largest hold about 0.011%. General observations from the study: Patients with Type 1 diabetes showed moderately but significantly shorter TCRB CDR3s in all four CD4+ subsets.

Via the markers CD45RO/CCR7/CD25/CD127/CD95/CD27, stem cell-like memory, regulatory, central memory and naive CD4+ cells were sorted. The clonotype comes from a woman in her twenties or thirties with type 1 diabetes. The sample comprised naive CD4+ T cells from blood. This rearrangement joins TRBV28 to TRBJ2-7; D unclear. The CDR3 loop is CASSRVYEQYF. The DNA for the CDR3 is TGTGCCAGCAGTCGAGTCTACGAGCAGTACTTC.